This TCR beta chain was observed in a study of CD8+ T cells in alopecia areata. General study results and limits: In scalp samples, resident alphabeta T cells of normal skin are also sequenced. Especially in alopecia totalis/universalis, lesional scalp showed greater clonality than normal scalp did.

In each case, RNA was isolated and then reverse transcribed into cDNA as the sequencing template. Using immunoSEQ multiplex PCR, the repertoire was profiled, and TCRdb retains in-frame clones only, with some absent. The sample has approximately 150,000 clones, about 54% seen once. Remarks on this clone: Its antigen remains unknown.

Germline assignment: CDR1 SGHRS and CDR2 YFSETQ. The CDR3 runs 13 residues. V was cut by 5 bases and J by 4 bases, with 13 bases left in between. The chain links TRBV5-1 to TRBJ2-7; D uncertain. Material for sequencing was CD4+ T cells sorted from blood. The sequence came from a human donor in good health. CDR3 nucleotide sequence: TGCGCCAGCAGTAAGGAGATCGGATACGAGCAGTACTTC. This gives the protein CASSKEIGYEQYF.